This T cell receptor beta chain derives from a study of blood T cell repertoires in COVID-19. The V and J ends lost 3 bases and 0 bases, in that order; junction bases with no gene match: 5. Germline loops: CDR1 KGHSH, CDR2 LQKENI. The CDR3 is 15 residues long. The repertoire was sequenced with immunoSEQ multiplex PCR; TCRdb's copy has only in-frame clones and lacks some. Here the sample spans about 120,000 clones, about 77% being singletons. Sequenced input: peripheral blood. This chain links TRBV18 with TRBJ2-7; 7 bases match TRBD1. The receptor comes from a human donor in a cohort sampled during active COVID-19. The DNA for the CDR3 is TGTGCCAGCTCACCCTCGGGACAGACCTCCTACGAGCAGTACTTC. Its translation is CASSPSGQTSYEQYF.